These T cell receptor beta chains were read from a single sample in a study of blood T cell repertoires in COVID-19. The table came from immunoSEQ multiplex PCR; TCRdb's copy has only in-frame clones and leaves some out. The table shows 370,000 or so clones, with over 65% occurring only once. Sequencing input: peripheral blood. These receptors came from a human donor with acute or convalescent COVID-19. The donor label of this sample is uncertain. CDR3s leave out the opening cysteine and the closing phenylalanine or tryptophan.

v_call: TRBV14; cdr3_aa: ASSQRDSRRETQY
v_call: TRBV2; cdr3_aa: ASSKIVEQY
v_call: TRBV20-1; cdr3_aa: SASGPNLNNEQF
v_call: TRBV2; cdr3_aa: ASSSPKGRGGNQPQH
v_call: TRBV20-1; cdr3_aa: SASERTGKNIQY
v_call: TRBV2; cdr3_aa: ASSNPLAGGPYEQY
v_call: TRBV29-1; cdr3_aa: SVEKPAAGTDTQY
v_call: TRBV10-3; cdr3_aa: AIKEGADEQF
v_call: TRBV18; cdr3_aa: ASSPSQGMTMNTEAF
v_call: TRBV5-1; cdr3_aa: ASSRGYRSGTTDTQY
v_call: TRBV28; cdr3_aa: ASSSAAGSREQF
v_call: TRBV9; cdr3_aa: ASSVRGLKETQY
v_call: TRBV19; cdr3_aa: ASTRQGRGTEAF